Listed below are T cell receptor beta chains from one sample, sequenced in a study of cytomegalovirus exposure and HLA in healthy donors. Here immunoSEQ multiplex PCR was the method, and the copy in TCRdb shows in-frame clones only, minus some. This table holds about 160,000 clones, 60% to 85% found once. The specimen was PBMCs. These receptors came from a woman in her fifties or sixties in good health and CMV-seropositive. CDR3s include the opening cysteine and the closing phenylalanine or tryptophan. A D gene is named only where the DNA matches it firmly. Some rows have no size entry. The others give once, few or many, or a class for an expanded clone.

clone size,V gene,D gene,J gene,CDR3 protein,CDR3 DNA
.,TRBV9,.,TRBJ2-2,CASSVGSGYSTGELFF,TGTGCCAGCAGCGTAGGTTCAGGGTATTCTACCGGGGAGCTGTTTTTT
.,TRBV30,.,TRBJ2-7,CAWRENVEQYF,TGTGCCTGGAGGGAGAATGTGGAGCAGTACTTC
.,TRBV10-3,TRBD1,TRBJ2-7,CAISAGPDRTGEQYF,TGTGCCATCAGTGCTGGGCCGGACAGGACTGGAGAGCAGTACTTC
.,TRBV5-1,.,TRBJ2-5,CASSLDSRGETQYF,TGCGCCAGCAGCTTGGACTCACGTGGAGAGACCCAGTACTTC
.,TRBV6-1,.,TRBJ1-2,CASSEGLEYGYTF,TGTGCCAGCAGTGAGGGACTGGAATATGGCTACACCTTC
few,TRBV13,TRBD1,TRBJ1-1,CASRRQGWGTEAFF,TGTGCCAGCAGACGACAGGGTTGGGGGACTGAAGCTTTCTTT
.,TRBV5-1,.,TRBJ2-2,CASSLGRSNTGELFF,TGCGCCAGCAGCTTGGGTCGGTCGAACACCGGGGAGCTGTTTTTT
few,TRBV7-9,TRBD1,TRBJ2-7,CASSWDRGSEQYF,TGTGCCAGCAGCTGGGACAGGGGTTCCGAGCAGTACTTC
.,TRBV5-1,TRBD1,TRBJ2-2,CASREWTGNTGELFF,TGCGCCAGCAGAGAGTGGACAGGGAACACCGGGGAGCTGTTTTTT
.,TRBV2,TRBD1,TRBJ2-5,CASVRDRGQETQYF,TGTGCCAGCGTTCGGGACAGGGGGCAGGAGACCCAGTACTTC
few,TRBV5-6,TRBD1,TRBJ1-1,CASSFRDRVAEAFF,TGTGCCAGCAGCTTTCGAGACAGGGTGGCTGAAGCTTTCTTT
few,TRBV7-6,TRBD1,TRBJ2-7,CASSWGQGLYEQYF,TGTGCCAGCAGCTGGGGACAGGGACTCTACGAGCAGTACTTC